This T cell receptor (beta chain) was sequenced in a study of shared T cell receptors in the human thymus. This clone was detected once. TCRdb keeps only in-frame clones here, not all; method: immunoSEQ multiplex PCR. Of hundreds of thousands of clones listed, around 78% are singletons. The same specimen was also included in a second study, on human thymus T cells. From that second work: Unrelated people showed highly overlapping thymic repertoires, related research reported.

Specimen: thymocytes. This receptor was taken from a boy under two years old with a congenital heart defect.

For the CDR3, the DNA is TGTGCCAGCAGCCAAGATGGACAGGACCGCGAGCAGTACTTC. It yields the protein CASSQDGQDREQYF. The chain combines TRBV4-2 with TRBJ2-7; 7 nucleotides line up with TRBD1. CDR3 size: 14 residues. Germline-derived CDR1 and CDR2 are LGHNA and YNFKEQ. Trimming at V came to 0 bases and at J to 6 bases, leaving 5 bases not matched to a gene.